A single sample gave rise to the 10 T cell receptor beta chains below, sequenced in a study of T cells in Graves' hyperthyroidism and ophthalmopathy. Amplification of TCR beta CDR3 regions was performed using RNA transcripts as template. Carried out on the TCR CDR3, a first-round RT-PCR used the HTBI primer set. TCRdb analysed the multiplex PCR reads with MiXCR anew, one entry per CDR3 protein. The sample shows around 560,000 distinct CDR3 sequences, roughly 17% of them seen only once. The sequencing sample was made of blood. The origin of the receptors is a young woman with Graves' hyperthyroidism.

In its sample, this clonotype was seen a few times. The rearrangement uses TRBV19 and TRBJ1-5; no firm D call. CDR1 and CDR2 (germline): LNHDA, SQIVND (reference sequence). The CDR3 spans 13 residues. Trimming shortened V by 3 bases and J by 4 bases, and 7 bases separated the two germline ends. CDR3 amino acids: CASSMYRNQPQHF. The CDR3 DNA reads TGTGCCAGTAGTATGTATCGGAATCAGCCCCAGCATTTT. Combining the CDR3 with reference TRBV19 and TRBJ1-5 gives the whole variable domain DGGITQSPKYLFRKEGQNVTLSCEQNLNHDAMYWYRQDPGQGLRLIYYSQIVNDFQKGDIAEGYSVSREKKESFPLTVTSAQKNPTAFYLCASSMYRNQPQHFGDGTRLSIL.

The rearrangement joins TRBV3-1 to TRBJ2-7, with D possibly matching TRBD1 (5 bases). V was shortened by 5 bases and J by 9 bases, with 14 bases between the two germline ends. Germline-derived CDR1 and CDR2 are LGHDT and YNNKEL (reference sequence). The CDR3 covers 12 residues. CDR3 sequence reads: CASSTDTRVQYF. Here the CDR3 DNA reads TGTGCCAGCAGCACGGACACACGGGTGCAGTACTTC.

About this clonotype: A much larger clone differs from this one at a single base, so this may be a read error. The chain combines TRBV6-2 or TRBV6-3 with TRBJ2-4; 7 nucleotides align to TRBD1. Germline loops: CDR1 MNHEY, CDR2 SVGEGT. The CDR3 consists of 14 residues. The DNA for the CDR3 is TGTGCCAGCAGTCAGGGGGTAGCCAAAAACACTCAGTACTTC. Translation gives CASSQGVAKNTQYF.

Worth noting for this clonotype: A much larger clone is a single base away; this may be a read error. V is TRBV6-1 and J is TRBJ1-1, with D tentatively TRBD1 (5 bases). Germline V gene data show CDR1 as MNHNS and CDR2 as SASEGT. Trimming removed 10 bases at V and 2 bases at J, with 17 bases between. The length of the CDR3 is 14 residues. In nucleotides, the CDR3 is TGTGCCAACAACCGAGGGACGTTAAACACTGAAGCTTTCTTT. Its protein product is CANNRGTLNTEAFF.

V usage is TRBV2 and J usage is TRBJ2-4; D ambiguous. The CDR3 runs 11 residues. Germline V gene data show CDR1 as SNHLY and CDR2 as FYNNEI. The V and J ends lost 4 bases and 6 bases respectively, with 4 bases between them. CDR3 region: CASSGLNIQYF. DNA for the CDR3: TGTGCCAGCAGTGGGCTAAACATTCAGTACTTC.

This clonotype showed up many times. The chain couples TRBV20-1 to TRBJ2-3, with TRBD1 matching over 9 bases. Trimming removed 8 bases from V and 5 bases from J; junction bases left unmatched: 8. This CDR3 comprises 13 residues. Germline V CDR1 and CDR2: DFQATT, SNEGSKA (reference sequence). CDR3 in DNA: TGCAGTTCCCCGGGACAGGGTTTAGATACGCAGTATTTT. Protein: CSSPGQGLDTQYF.

In this sample, this clonotype turned up a few times. The chain is built from TRBV4-1 and TRBJ2-5; 7 bases align to TRBD1. V lost 3 bases to trimming and J lost 2 bases; unmatched junction nucleotides: 6. The CDR3 length is 15 residues. CDR1 MGHRA and CDR2 YSYEKL come from the germline V gene. This CDR3 reads CASSQGTAHQETQYF. For the CDR3, the DNA is TGCGCCAGCAGCCAGGGGACAGCGCATCAAGAGACCCAGTACTTC.

This clonotype was detected many times. The rearrangement joins TRBV24-1 to TRBJ2-7; TRBD1 is a possible D gene (6 bases). The CDR3 sequence is 15 residues long. CDR1 KGHDR and CDR2 SFDVKD come from the germline V gene. Trimming stripped 4 bases from V and 3 bases from J, with 15 bases between. CDR3 amino acids: CATSEGAGAVYEQYF. The CDR3 DNA follows: TGTGCCACCAGTGAAGGGGCAGGGGCGGTCTACGAGCAGTACTTC.

Ten or more counts support this clonotype. The CDR3 region is CASSEGGRLAKNIQYF. CDR3 nucleotide sequence: TGTGCCAGCAGTGAAGGGGGGAGATTAGCCAAAAACATTCAGTACTTC. This chain connects TRBV2 to TRBJ2-4; D may be TRBD1 or TRBD2 (5 bases each). Germline-derived CDR1 and CDR2 are SNHLY and FYNNEI. The CDR3 has 16 amino acids. The V end lost 1 base, the J end lost 0 bases, and 10 bases lay between the germline ends.

This clonotype was observed a few times. V is TRBV10-2 and J is TRBJ2-1; 7 nucleotides match TRBD2. The CDR3 contains 13 residues. Germline CDR1 and CDR2: WSHSY and SAAADI. The V gene end was trimmed by 8 bases and the J gene end by 5 bases; junction bases not matched to a gene: 6. CDR3 coding DNA: TGCGCCAGCGCCCTAGCGGCAAACAATGAGCAGTTCTTC. Amino acid sequence: CASALAANNEQFF.